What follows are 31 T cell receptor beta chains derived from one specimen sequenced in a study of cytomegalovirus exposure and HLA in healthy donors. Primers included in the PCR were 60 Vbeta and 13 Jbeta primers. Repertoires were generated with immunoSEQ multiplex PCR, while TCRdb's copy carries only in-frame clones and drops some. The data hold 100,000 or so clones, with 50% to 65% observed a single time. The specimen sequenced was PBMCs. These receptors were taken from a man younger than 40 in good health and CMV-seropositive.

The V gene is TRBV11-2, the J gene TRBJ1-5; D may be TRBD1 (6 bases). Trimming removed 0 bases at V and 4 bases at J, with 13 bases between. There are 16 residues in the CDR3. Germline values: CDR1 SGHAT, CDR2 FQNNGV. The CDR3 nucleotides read TGTGCCAGCAGCTTAGAAACCAGGGGTGGGAATCAGCCCCAGCATTTT. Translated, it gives CASSLETRGGNQPQHF.

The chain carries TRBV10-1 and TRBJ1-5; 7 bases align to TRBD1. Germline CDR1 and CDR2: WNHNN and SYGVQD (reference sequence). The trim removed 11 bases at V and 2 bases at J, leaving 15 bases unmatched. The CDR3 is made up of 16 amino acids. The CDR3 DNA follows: TGCGCCGGCTCTCCCGGGGTAGACAGGGGCAATCAGCCCCAGCATTTT. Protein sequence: CAGSPGVDRGNQPQHF.

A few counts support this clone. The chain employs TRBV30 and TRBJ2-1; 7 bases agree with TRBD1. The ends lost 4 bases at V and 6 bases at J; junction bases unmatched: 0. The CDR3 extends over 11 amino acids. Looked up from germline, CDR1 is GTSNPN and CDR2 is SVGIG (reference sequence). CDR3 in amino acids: CAWTGGNEQFF. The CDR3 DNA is TGTGCCTGGACAGGGGGCAATGAGCAGTTCTTC.

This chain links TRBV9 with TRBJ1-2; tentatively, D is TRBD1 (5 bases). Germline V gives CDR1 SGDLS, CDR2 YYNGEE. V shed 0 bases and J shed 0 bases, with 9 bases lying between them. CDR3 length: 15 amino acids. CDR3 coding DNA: TGTGCCAGCAGCGTAGATGGAGGGGCTAACTATGGCTACACCTTC. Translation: CASSVDGGANYGYTF.

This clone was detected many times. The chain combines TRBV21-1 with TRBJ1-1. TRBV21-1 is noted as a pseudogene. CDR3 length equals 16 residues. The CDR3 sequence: CASSPLRSRMNTEAFF. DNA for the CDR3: TGTGCCAGCAGCCCTTTAAGGTCGCGGATGAACACTGAAGCTTTCTTT.

Here the CDR3 reads CASSQVPPVQYF. CDR3 coding DNA: TGTGCCAGCAGCCAAGTTCCCCCAGTGCAGTACTTC. The chain is built from TRBV14 and TRBJ2-7; D uncertain. Trimming cost V 1 base and J 9 bases, with 10 bases left between them. CDR1 SGHDN and CDR2 FVKESK come from the germline V gene. The CDR3 covers 12 residues.

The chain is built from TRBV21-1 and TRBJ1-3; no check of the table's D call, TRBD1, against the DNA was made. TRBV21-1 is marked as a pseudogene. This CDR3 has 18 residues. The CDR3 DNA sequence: TGTGCCAGCAGCACAAAGACGGACCGGGACAGAACTGGAAACACCATATATTTT. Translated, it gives CASSTKTDRDRTGNTIYF.

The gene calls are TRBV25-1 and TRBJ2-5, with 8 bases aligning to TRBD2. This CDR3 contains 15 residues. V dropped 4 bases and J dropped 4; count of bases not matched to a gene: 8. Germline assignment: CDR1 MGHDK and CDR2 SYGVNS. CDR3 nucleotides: TGTGCCAGCAGTGCGGCCCGGGGGGGCCCAGAGACCCAGTACTTC. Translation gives CASSAARGGPETQYF.

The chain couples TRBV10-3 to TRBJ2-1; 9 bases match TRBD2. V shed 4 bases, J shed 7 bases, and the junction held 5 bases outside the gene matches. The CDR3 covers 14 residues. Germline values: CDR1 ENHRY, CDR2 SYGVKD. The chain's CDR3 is CAISGGGAGNEQFF. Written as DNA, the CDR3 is TGTGCCATCAGTGGCGGGGGGGCGGGAAATGAGCAGTTCTTC.

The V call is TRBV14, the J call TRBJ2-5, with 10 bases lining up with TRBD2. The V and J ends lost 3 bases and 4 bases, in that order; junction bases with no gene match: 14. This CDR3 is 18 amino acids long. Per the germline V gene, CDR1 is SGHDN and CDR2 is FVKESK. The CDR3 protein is CASSHSSLAGGLGETQYF. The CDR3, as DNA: TGTGCCAGCAGCCACTCCAGCTTAGCGGGGGGCCTGGGAGAGACCCAGTACTTC.

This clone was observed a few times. CDR3 region: CASIQGAYSNQPQHF. The CDR3, as DNA: TGTGCCAGCATTCAGGGGGCTTATAGCAATCAGCCCCAGCATTTT. The rearrangement uses TRBV11-3 and TRBJ1-5; 8 nucleotides agree with TRBD1. Germline CDR1 SGHNT, CDR2 YENEEA. CDR3 length equals 15 residues. Unmatched junction bases numbered 5, after V lost 7 bases and J lost 0 bases.

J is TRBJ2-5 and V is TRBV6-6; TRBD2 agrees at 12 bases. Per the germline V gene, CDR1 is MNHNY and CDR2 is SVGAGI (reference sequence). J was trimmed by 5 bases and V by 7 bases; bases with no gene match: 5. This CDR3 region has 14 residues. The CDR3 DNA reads TGTGCCAGCACTCTAGCGGGGGGGGCGGAGACCCAGTACTTC. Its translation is CASTLAGGAETQYF.

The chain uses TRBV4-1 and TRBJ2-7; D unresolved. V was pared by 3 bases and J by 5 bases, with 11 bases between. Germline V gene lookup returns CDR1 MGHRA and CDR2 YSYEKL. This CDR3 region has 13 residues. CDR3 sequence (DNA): TGCGCCAGCAGCCAGCCACGTGGCCACGAGCAGTACTTC. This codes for CASSQPRGHEQYF.

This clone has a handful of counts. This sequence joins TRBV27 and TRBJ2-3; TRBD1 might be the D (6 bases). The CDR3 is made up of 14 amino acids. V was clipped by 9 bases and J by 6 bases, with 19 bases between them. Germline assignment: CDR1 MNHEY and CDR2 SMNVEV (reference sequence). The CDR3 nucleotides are TGTGCCAGTCAAAGGGTGGGGGCCCGGGATACGCAGTATTTT. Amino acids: CASQRVGARDTQYF.

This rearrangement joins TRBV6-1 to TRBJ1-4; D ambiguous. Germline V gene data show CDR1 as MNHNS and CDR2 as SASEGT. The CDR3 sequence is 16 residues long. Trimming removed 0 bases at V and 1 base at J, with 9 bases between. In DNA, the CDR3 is TGTGCCAGCAGTGAAGCGCTCGCCAGAACTAATGAAAAACTGTTTTTT. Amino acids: CASSEALARTNEKLFF.

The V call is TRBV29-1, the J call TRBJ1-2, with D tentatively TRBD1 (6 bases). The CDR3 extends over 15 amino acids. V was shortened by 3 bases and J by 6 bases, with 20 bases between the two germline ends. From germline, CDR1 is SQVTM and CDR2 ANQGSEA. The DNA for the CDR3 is TGCAGCGTTGAGGGGCGACAGGCCCCTGGGGATGGCTACACCTTC. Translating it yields CSVEGRQAPGDGYTF.

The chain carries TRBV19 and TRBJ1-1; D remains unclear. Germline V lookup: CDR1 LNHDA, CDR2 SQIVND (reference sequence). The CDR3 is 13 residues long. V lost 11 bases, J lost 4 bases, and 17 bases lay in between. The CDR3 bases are TGTGCCGTATCAAGCGGACCAGTCACTGAAGCTTTCTTT. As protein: CAVSSGPVTEAFF.

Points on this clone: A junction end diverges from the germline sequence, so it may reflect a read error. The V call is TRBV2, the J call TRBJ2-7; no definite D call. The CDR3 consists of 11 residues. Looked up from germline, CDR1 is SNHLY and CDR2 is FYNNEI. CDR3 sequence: CDKKATYEQYF. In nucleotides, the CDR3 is TGCGACAAGAAGGCCACCTACGAGCAGTACTTC.

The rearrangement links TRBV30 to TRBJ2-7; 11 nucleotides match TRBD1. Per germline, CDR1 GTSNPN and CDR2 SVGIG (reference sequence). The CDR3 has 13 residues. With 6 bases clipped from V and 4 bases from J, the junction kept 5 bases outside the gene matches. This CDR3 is CACTDRGLYEQYF. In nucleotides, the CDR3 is TGTGCCTGCACGGACAGGGGGCTGTACGAGCAGTACTTC.

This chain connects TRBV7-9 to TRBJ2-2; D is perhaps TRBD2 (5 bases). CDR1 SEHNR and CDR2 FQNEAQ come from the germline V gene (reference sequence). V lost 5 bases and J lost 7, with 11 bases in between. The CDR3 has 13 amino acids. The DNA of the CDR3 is TGTGCCAGCAGCGCCATCCGGGACGGGGAGCTGTTTTTT. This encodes CASSAIRDGELFF.

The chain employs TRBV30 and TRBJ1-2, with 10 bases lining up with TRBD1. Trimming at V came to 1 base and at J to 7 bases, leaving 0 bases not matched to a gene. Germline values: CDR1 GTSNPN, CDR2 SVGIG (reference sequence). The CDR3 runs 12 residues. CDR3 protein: CAWSGTGGGYTF. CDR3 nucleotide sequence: TGTGCCTGGAGTGGGACAGGGGGTGGCTACACCTTC.

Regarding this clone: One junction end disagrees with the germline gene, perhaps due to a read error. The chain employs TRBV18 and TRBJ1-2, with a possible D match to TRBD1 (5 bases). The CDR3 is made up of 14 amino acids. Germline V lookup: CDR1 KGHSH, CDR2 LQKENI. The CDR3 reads CASSFTGTKYGYTF. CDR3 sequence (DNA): TGTGCCAGCTCCTTTACTGGGACTAAATATGGCTACACCTTC.

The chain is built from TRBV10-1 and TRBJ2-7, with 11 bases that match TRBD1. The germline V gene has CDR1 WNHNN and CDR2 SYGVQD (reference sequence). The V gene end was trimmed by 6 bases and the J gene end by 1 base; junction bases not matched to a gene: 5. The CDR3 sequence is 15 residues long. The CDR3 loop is CASSPDRGRSYEQYF. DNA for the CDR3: TGCGCCAGCAGCCCGGACAGGGGGCGATCCTACGAGCAGTACTTC.

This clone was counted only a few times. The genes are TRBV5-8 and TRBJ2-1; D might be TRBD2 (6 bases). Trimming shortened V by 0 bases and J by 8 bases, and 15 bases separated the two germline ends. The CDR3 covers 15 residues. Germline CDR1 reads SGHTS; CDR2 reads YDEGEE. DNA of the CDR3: TGTGCCAGCAGCTTGGCGAAGGGAGGAAACTATGAGCAGTTCTTC. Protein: CASSLAKGGNYEQFF.

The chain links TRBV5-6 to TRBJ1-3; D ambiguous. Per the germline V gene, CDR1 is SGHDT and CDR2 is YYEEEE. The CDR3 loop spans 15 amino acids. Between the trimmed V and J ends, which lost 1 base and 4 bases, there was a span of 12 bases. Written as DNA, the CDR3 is TGTGCCAGCAGCTTGATACGGAGTCTGGGAAACACCATATATTTT. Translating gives CASSLIRSLGNTIYF.

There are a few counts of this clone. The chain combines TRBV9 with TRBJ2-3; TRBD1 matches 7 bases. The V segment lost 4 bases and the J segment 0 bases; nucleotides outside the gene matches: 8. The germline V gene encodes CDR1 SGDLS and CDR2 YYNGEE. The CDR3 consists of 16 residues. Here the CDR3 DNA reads TGTGCCAGCAGCTTGAGGACAGGAACTAGCACAGATACGCAGTATTTT. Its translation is CASSLRTGTSTDTQYF.

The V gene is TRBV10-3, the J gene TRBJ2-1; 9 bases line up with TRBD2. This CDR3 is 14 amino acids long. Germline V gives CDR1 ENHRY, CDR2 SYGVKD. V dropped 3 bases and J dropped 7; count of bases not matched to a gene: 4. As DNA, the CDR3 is TGTGCCATCAGTGACTTAGCGGGGGATAATGAGCAGTTCTTC. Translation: CAISDLAGDNEQFF.

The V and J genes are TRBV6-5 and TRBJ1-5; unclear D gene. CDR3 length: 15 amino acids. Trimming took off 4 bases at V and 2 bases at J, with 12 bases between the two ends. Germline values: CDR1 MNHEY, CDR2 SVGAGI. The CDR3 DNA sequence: TGTGCCAGCAGTTCGAGTCGAGGAGGCAATCAGCCCCAGCATTTT. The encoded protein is CASSSSRGGNQPQHF.

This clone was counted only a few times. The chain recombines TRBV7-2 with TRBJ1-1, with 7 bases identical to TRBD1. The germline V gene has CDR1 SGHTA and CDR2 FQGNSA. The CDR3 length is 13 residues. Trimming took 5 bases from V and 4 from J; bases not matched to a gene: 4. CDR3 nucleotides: TGTGCCAGCAGCAGTAACAGGGGCACTGAAGCTTTCTTT. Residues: CASSSNRGTEAFF.

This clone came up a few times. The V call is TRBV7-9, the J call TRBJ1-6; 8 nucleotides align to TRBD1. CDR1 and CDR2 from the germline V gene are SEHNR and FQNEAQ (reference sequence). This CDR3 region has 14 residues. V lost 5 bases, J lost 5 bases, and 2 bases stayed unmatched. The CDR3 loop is CASSPTGDNSPLHF. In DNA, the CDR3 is TGTGCCAGCAGCCCGACAGGGGATAATTCACCCCTCCACTTT.

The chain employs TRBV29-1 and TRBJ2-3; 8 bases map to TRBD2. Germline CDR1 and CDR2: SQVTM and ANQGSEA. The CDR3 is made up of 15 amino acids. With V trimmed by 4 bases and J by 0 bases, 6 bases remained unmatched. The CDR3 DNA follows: TGCAGCGTTGTGTTAGCGGGGCCTAGCACAGATACGCAGTATTTT. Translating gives CSVVLAGPSTDTQYF.